Listed below are T cell receptor beta chains from one sample, sequenced in a study of blood T cells in healthy people across ages. Using its own MiXCR run on the 5' RACE reads, TCRdb lists one record per CDR3 protein. This sample has roughly 700,000 distinct CDR3 sequences, with 49% found just once. Sequenced input: blood. The receptor source for this set is an older woman in good health. The CDR3 runs from the conserved cysteine through the conserved F or W. The order of the fields is J gene, clone size, D gene, V gene, CDR3 protein, CDR3 DNA. The D gene is left open where the match is weak. For some rows the clone size is stated as once, few or many, or as a class when expanded; others skip it.

j_gene: TRBJ2-3
abundance: -
d_gene: -
v_gene: TRBV12-3/TRBV12-4
CDR3aa: CASSSSGPGTDTQYF
CDR3nt: TGTGCCAGCAGTTCTTCAGGCCCGGGGACAGATACGCAGTATTTT

j_gene: TRBJ2-7
abundance: -
d_gene: -
v_gene: TRBV5-1
CDR3aa: CASSLSGIDEQYF
CDR3nt: TGCGCCAGCAGCTTATCAGGGATTGACGAGCAGTACTTC

j_gene: TRBJ1-2
abundance: many
d_gene: -
v_gene: TRBV5-1
CDR3aa: CASSLVAGGDYGYTF
CDR3nt: TGCGCCAGCAGCTTGGTAGCAGGTGGGGACTATGGCTACACCTTC

j_gene: TRBJ2-7
abundance: -
d_gene: TRBD1
v_gene: TRBV29-1
CDR3aa: CSVEGTGVSDEQYF
CDR3nt: TGCAGCGTCGAGGGGACAGGGGTTAGCGACGAGCAGTACTTC

j_gene: TRBJ1-2
abundance: -
d_gene: TRBD1
v_gene: TRBV28
CDR3aa: CANSWGTANYGYTF
CDR3nt: TGTGCCAACAGTTGGGGGACAGCTAACTATGGCTACACCTTC

j_gene: TRBJ2-4
abundance: few
d_gene: TRBD1
v_gene: TRBV15
CDR3aa: CATSRVTGDIQYF
CDR3nt: TGTGCCACCAGCAGGGTAACAGGGGACATTCAGTACTTC

j_gene: TRBJ2-1
abundance: -
d_gene: TRBD2
v_gene: TRBV12-3/TRBV12-4
CDR3aa: CASTDRLAGTLDEQFF
CDR3nt: TGTGCCAGCACCGACAGACTAGCGGGAACCCTCGATGAGCAGTTCTTC

j_gene: TRBJ2-5
abundance: -
d_gene: -
v_gene: TRBV29-1
CDR3aa: CSVMMTGETQYF
CDR3nt: TGCAGCGTGATGATGACTGGAGAGACCCAGTACTTC

j_gene: TRBJ1-4
abundance: few
d_gene: -
v_gene: TRBV20-1
CDR3aa: CSARDLSGSGNEKLFF
CDR3nt: TGCAGTGCTAGAGATCTTAGTGGCAGCGGTAATGAAAAACTGTTTTTT

j_gene: TRBJ2-1
abundance: -
d_gene: TRBD2
v_gene: TRBV4-2
CDR3aa: CASSQASLAGGEQFF
CDR3nt: TGTGCCAGCAGCCAAGCCTCCCTAGCGGGAGGTGAGCAGTTCTTC

j_gene: TRBJ2-7
abundance: many
d_gene: TRBD2
v_gene: TRBV7-2
CDR3aa: CASSVDPSGEQYF
CDR3nt: TGTGCCAGCAGCGTAGACCCTAGCGGCGAGCAGTACTTC